Following are 3 T cell receptor beta chains from one sample sequenced in a study of blood T cells in healthy people across ages. The use of a sample-barcoded 5' primer and a J-beta primer mix characterized a second PCR of roughly 7 to 11 cycles. TCRdb re-derived calls from the 5' RACE reads in MiXCR, one entry per CDR3 protein. The table lists just under 550,000 distinct CDR3 sequences, less than 25% of them singletons. The sample was also reused in another study, on T cells of mothers and their children.

Sequenced input: blood. These receptors all come from a boy between 10 and 17 years old in good health.

This chain uses TRBV4-3 with TRBJ2-2; TRBD1 might be the D (6 bases). The germline V gene has CDR1 LGHNA and CDR2 YSLEER. This CDR3 contains 17 residues. Trimming removed 0 bases at V and 7 bases at J, with 18 bases between. DNA of the CDR3: TGCGCCAGCAGCCAAGATTTACAGGGTGGACGCCTCGGGGAGCTGTTTTTT. Protein product: CASSQDLQGGRLGELFF.

This clonotype was counted a few times. The chain recombines TRBV20-1 with TRBJ2-7, with D tentatively TRBD1 (5 bases). Per the germline V gene, CDR1 is DFQATT and CDR2 is SNEGSKA (reference sequence). V was shortened by 3 bases and J by 0 bases, with 12 bases between the two germline ends. This CDR3 is 14 amino acids long. The CDR3 DNA reads as TGCAGTGCTAGTGGCTCAGGGTTCTCCTACGAGCAGTACTTC. Protein sequence: CSASGSGFSYEQYF.

In this sample, this clonotype turned up a few times. The chain couples TRBV7-9 to TRBJ2-3; the D is unclear. The length of the CDR3 is 16 residues. Looked up from germline, CDR1 is SEHNR and CDR2 is FQNEAQ (reference sequence). V lost 3 bases and J 2 bases, leaving 15 bases between the germline ends. The CDR3 protein is CASSFPPYQYTDTQYF. The DNA of the CDR3 is TGTGCCAGCAGCTTCCCCCCGTACCAGTACACAGATACGCAGTATTTT.